The 12 T cell receptor beta chains reported below all come from one sample, sequenced in a study of molecular identifiers for immune sequencing clone quantification. TCRdb re-derived calls from the PCR reads in MiXCR, one entry per CDR3 protein. The data contain about 320,000 distinct CDR3 sequences, about a fifth of them singletons. Sequencing was done on a sample of naive CD8+ T cells from blood, with Jurkat cell RNA spiked in. Sample subset: FACS-sorted CD8+CD4-CCR7+CD45RA+ naive T cells. Receptor source: a human donor in good health. Some libraries in this study had Jurkat cell RNA spiked in.

To note about this clonotype: Given a much more abundant clone one base away, this may be a read error. This chain uses TRBV7-9 with TRBJ2-3; D tentatively fits TRBD1 or TRBD2 (5 bases each). The CDR3 loop spans 15 amino acids. Germline values: CDR1 SEHNR, CDR2 FQNEAQ (reference sequence). CDR3 coding DNA: TGTGCCAGCACAACCCTGGGGGAGAATTCAGATACGCGGTATTTT. Translating it yields CASTTLGENSDTRYF. The full variable domain, rest sourced from reference TRBV7-9 and TRBJ2-3, is DTGVSQNPRHKITKRGQNVTFRCDPISEHNRLYWYRQTLGQGPEFLTYFQNEAQLEKSRLLSDRFSAERPKGSFSTLEIQRTEQGDSAMYLCASTTLGENSDTRYFGPGTRLTVL.

The chain carries TRBV7-9 and TRBJ2-7, with TRBD1 identical over 10 bases. The J segment lost 4 bases and the V segment lost 3 bases, leaving 6 bases of the junction unmatched. This CDR3 region has 15 residues. Germline CDR1 is SEHNR and CDR2 is FQNEAQ (reference sequence). In DNA, the CDR3 is TGTGCCAGCAGCTTGACGCGGGACAGGGGTTACGAGCAGTACTTC. It yields the protein CASSLTRDRGYEQYF.

There are a few counts of this clonotype. Relative to the germline gene, one junction end is altered; a read error may explain this. The chain carries TRBV7-9 and TRBJ1-1, with D tentatively TRBD1 (5 bases). Per germline, CDR1 SEHNR and CDR2 FQNEAQ (reference sequence). CDR3 length: 16 residues. Here the CDR3 reads CASSLPKRQTREEASF. The CDR3 DNA is TGTGCCAGCAGCCTACCAAAACGACAGACGCGCGAAGAAGCTTCCTTT.

The sample holds many counts of this clonotype. V is TRBV6-5 and J is TRBJ2-1; weak D call: TRBD1 (5 bases). The CDR3 is 14 residues long. V shed 5 bases and J shed 3 bases, with 11 bases lying between them. Germline V CDR1 and CDR2: MNHEY, SVGAGI. The CDR3 nucleotides read TGTGCCAGCAGTCCTCGACAGAACTACAATGAGCAGTTCTTC. It is translated as CASSPRQNYNEQFF.

This clonotype showed up just a few times. CDR3 loop: CASSLDRSPTDTQYF. In DNA, the CDR3 is TGTGCCAGCAGCCTCGACAGAAGCCCTACAGATACGCAGTATTTT. The chain recombines TRBV5-8 with TRBJ2-3, with D perhaps TRBD1 (5 bases). Per the germline V gene, CDR1 is SGHTS and CDR2 is YDEGEE. With 4 bases removed from V and 3 bases from J, the gap between germline ends came to 15 bases. The CDR3 sequence is 15 residues long. The full variable domain, with the rest looked up from reference TRBV5-8 and TRBJ2-3, is EAGVTQSPTHLIKTRGQQATLRCSPISGHTSVYWYQQALGLGLQFLLWYDEGEERNRGNFPPRFSGRQFPNYSSELNVNALELEDSALYLCASSLDRSPTDTQYFGPGTRLTVL.

This sequence joins TRBV13 and TRBJ2-3; 10 bases fit TRBD2. The V gene end was trimmed by 2 bases and the J gene end by 4 bases; junction bases not matched to a gene: 6. The CDR3 is 16 residues long. Germline lookup yields CDR1 PRHDT and CDR2 FYEKMQ (reference sequence). The CDR3 is CASSLTAGGLADTQYF. The CDR3 DNA reads TGTGCCAGCAGCTTAACAGCGGGGGGGCTCGCAGATACGCAGTATTTT.

This clonotype was observed many times. The V call is TRBV5-1, the J call TRBJ2-3, with 12 bases matching TRBD2. Germline lookup yields CDR1 SGHRS and CDR2 YFSETQ. The V and J ends lost 4 bases and 2 bases, in that order; junction bases with no gene match: 5. The CDR3 sequence is 16 residues long. The chain's CDR3 is CASSVGLAGFTDTQYF. The CDR3 DNA sequence: TGCGCCAGCAGCGTTGGACTAGCGGGGTTCACAGATACGCAGTATTTT. The full variable domain, its missing parts supplied by reference TRBV5-1 and TRBJ2-3, is KAGVTQTPRYLIKTRGQQVTLSCSPISGHRSVSWYQQTPGQGLQFLFEYFSETQRNKGNFPGRFSGRQFSNSRSEMNVSTLELGDSALYLCASSVGLAGFTDTQYFGPGTRLTVL.

Concerning this clonotype itself: Possible read error: a much larger clone is one base away. V and J are TRBV27 and TRBJ2-7; 9 bases align to TRBD2. Trimming removed 9 bases from V and 3 bases from J; junction bases left unmatched: 9. Germline CDR1 and CDR2: MNHEY and SMNVEV (reference sequence). The CDR3 length is 14 residues. In nucleotides, the CDR3 is TGTGCCAGTCGAATGCGGGGGGGCAGCTACGAGCAGTACTTC. It encodes CASRMRGGSYEQYF.

This clonotype was recorded many times. The chain employs TRBV5-1 and TRBJ2-5; D unresolved. The ends were cut back, 0 bases at V and 8 bases at J, with 8 bases in the middle. The CDR3 is made up of 12 amino acids. Germline V gives CDR1 SGHRS, CDR2 YFSETQ. The DNA for the CDR3 is TGCGCCAGCAGCTTGGAATTAGTTACCCAGTACTTC. It encodes CASSLELVTQYF.

This clonotype has just a few counts. The genes are TRBV27 and TRBJ1-6; D is undetermined. This CDR3 has 17 residues. Trimming pared 2 bases from V and 3 bases from J, leaving 14 bases between. Germline V gene lookup returns CDR1 MNHEY and CDR2 SMNVEV (reference sequence). The CDR3 nucleotides read TGTGCCAGCAGTTTAGCGGACGGTCGCTTCTATAATTCACCCCTCCACTTT. It translates to CASSLADGRFYNSPLHF.

This clonotype was picked up one time. Since a much larger clone is just one base distant, this may be a read error. The CDR3, as DNA: TGCGCCAGCAGCCAAGAGCCAGCACCCCCAGCCGAGCAGTACTTC. Protein: CASSQEPAPPAEQYF. The chain links TRBV4-1 to TRBJ2-7; D is unresolved. Germline values: CDR1 MGHRA, CDR2 YSYEKL. The germline V and J ends were trimmed by 0 bases and 6 bases, with 15 bases remaining between them. This CDR3 region has 15 residues.

This clonotype was picked up many times. V usage is TRBV6-2 or TRBV6-3 and J usage is TRBJ2-1; D is uncertain. V was clipped by 1 base and J by 8 bases, with 6 bases between them. Germline V gene data show CDR1 as MNHEY and CDR2 as SVGEGT. The CDR3 is 12 amino acids. The CDR3 region is CASSYLPHEQFF. Written as DNA, the CDR3 is TGTGCCAGCAGTTACTTGCCCCATGAGCAGTTCTTC.